The 29 T cell receptor beta chains reported below all come from one sample, sequenced in a study of regulatory T cells in long-lasting Graves disease. Through Arm-PCR of CDR3 regions and iRepertoire HTBI primers, TCR beta libraries were built. TCRdb ran MiXCR on the multiplex PCR reads and lists one entry per CDR3 protein. The profile shows roughly 420,000 distinct CDR3 sequences, 16% of them singletons. This sample's time point: newly diagnosed GD, antithyroid drugs for less than 3 months. RNA isolated from PBMCs was used to make the TCR library. The same specimen was also included in a second study, on T cells in Graves' hyperthyroidism and ophthalmopathy.

Here the sequenced sample was peripheral blood mononuclear cells (PBMCs), taken at new diagnosis, from a patient treated with antithyroid drugs. These receptors all stem from a woman under 40 with Graves disease.

This clonotype came up many times. V gene TRBV18 combines with J gene TRBJ1-1; D is unresolved. The CDR3 has 14 amino acids. With 1 base removed from V and 0 bases from J, the gap between germline ends came to 6 bases. Germline V gene data show CDR1 as KGHSH and CDR2 as LQKENI. The CDR3 nucleotides are TGTGCCAGCTCACCACAAGGACTGAACACTGAAGCTTTCTTT. It yields the protein CASSPQGLNTEAFF.

This clonotype was found a few times. The chain recombines TRBV6-1 with TRBJ2-1, with D unclear. Germline values: CDR1 MNHNS, CDR2 SASEGT. The CDR3 is 11 amino acids. The V end was cut by 6 bases, the J end by 12 bases, with 12 bases between. CDR3 residues: CASSPRIGQFF. The CDR3 coding sequence is TGTGCCAGCAGCCCCCGGATAGGGCAGTTCTTC.

The sample holds one count of this clonotype. A much more abundant neighbour one base away suggests this may be a read error. The chain uses TRBV3-1 and TRBJ1-2; D perhaps matches TRBD1 (6 bases). The CDR3 length is 13 residues. Germline loops: CDR1 LGHDT, CDR2 YNNKEL (reference sequence). The CDR3 sequence: CASSKGQDYGFTF. Here the CDR3 DNA reads TGTGCCAGCAGCAAGGGACAAGACTATGGCTTCACCTTC.

Many counts were recorded for this clonotype. The chain combines TRBV18 with TRBJ2-5; D possibly corresponds to TRBD1 (5 bases). Germline assignment: CDR1 KGHSH and CDR2 LQKENI. The CDR3 sequence is 17 residues long. V lost 5 bases and J 5 bases, leaving 24 bases between the germline ends. As DNA, the CDR3 is TGTGCCAGCTCAGCCACTTTACAGGACACACCACGGGAGACCCAGTACTTC. Residues: CASSATLQDTPRETQYF.

This clonotype was seen ten or more times. The CDR3 DNA follows: TGTGCCAGCAGTTTTTCGGACAGGGGCGCTGAAGCTTTCTTT. Protein: CASSFSDRGAEAFF. The rearrangement uses TRBV27 and TRBJ1-1, with 9 bases fitting TRBD1. This CDR3 is 14 amino acids long. The ends lost 3 bases at V and 6 bases at J; junction bases unmatched: 5. From germline, CDR1 is MNHEY and CDR2 SMNVEV (reference sequence).

As regards this clonotype: Sequence at one end of the junction differs from germline and may be a read error. The chain recombines TRBV5-1 with TRBJ2-3, with D possibly matching TRBD1 (5 bases). This CDR3 is 11 amino acids long. The germline CDR1 and CDR2 sequences are SGHRS and YFSETQ. CDR3 amino acids: CASSYTGTQYF. Written as DNA, the CDR3 is TGCGCCAGCAGCTATACAGGTACGCAGTATTTT.

V and J are TRBV19 and TRBJ1-5; tentative D call: TRBD1 (6 bases). Germline CDR1 LNHDA, CDR2 SQIVND (reference sequence). The CDR3 length is 13 residues. V was clipped by 4 bases and J by 5 bases, with 9 bases between them. CDR3 sequence (DNA): TGTGCCAGTAGTACAGGGGCGTATCAGCCCCAGCATTTT. Translating gives CASSTGAYQPQHF.

This clonotype came up many times. The chain couples TRBV28 to TRBJ1-1; 8 bases are a match to TRBD1. Trimming at V came to 7 bases and at J to 4 bases, leaving 20 bases not matched to a gene. This CDR3 contains 18 residues. Looked up from germline, CDR1 is MDHEN and CDR2 is SYDVKM. CDR3 nucleotides: TGTGCCAGCACCCCTACCATCGGGACAGGTAAACACAGCACTGAAGCTTTCTTT. Its translation: CASTPTIGTGKHSTEAFF.

This clonotype was seen a few times. The CDR3 sequence is CSTQGASGEIEQFF. DNA for the CDR3: TGCAGCACCCAAGGGGCTAGCGGAGAGATTGAGCAGTTCTTC. The chain has TRBV29-1 and TRBJ2-1; 7 nucleotides align to TRBD2. V dropped 8 bases and J dropped 9; count of bases not matched to a gene: 16. CDR1 is SQVTM, CDR2 ANQGSEA, per germline. The CDR3 loop spans 14 amino acids.

This clonotype was seen at least ten times. V and J are TRBV18 and TRBJ1-1, with D perhaps TRBD1 (6 bases). Per germline, CDR1 KGHSH and CDR2 LQKENI. V was clipped by 3 bases and J by 4 bases, with 9 bases between them. The CDR3 contains 13 residues. CDR3 loop: CASSPDRSTEAFF. In nucleotides, the CDR3 is TGTGCCAGCTCACCCGACAGGTCCACTGAAGCTTTCTTT. The complete variable domain, with remaining parts taken from reference TRBV18 and TRBJ1-1, reads NAGVMQNPRHLVRRRGQEARLRCSPMKGHSHVYWYRQLPEEGLKFMVYLQKENIIDESGMPKERFSAEFPKEGPSILRIQQVVRGDSAAYFCASSPDRSTEAFFGQGTRLTVV.

This clonotype was seen many times. The V and J genes are TRBV28 and TRBJ2-1; D unclear. Germline loops: CDR1 MDHEN, CDR2 SYDVKM. CDR3 length: 14 amino acids. Trimming pared 5 bases from V and 0 bases from J, leaving 8 bases between. The CDR3 loop reads CASSRHSSYNEQFF. The DNA for the CDR3 is TGTGCCAGCAGTCGACATAGCTCCTACAATGAGCAGTTCTTC.

This clonotype was observed a few times. Relative to the germline gene, one junction end is altered; a read error may explain this. DNA for the CDR3: TGTACCAGCAGACCAGGACAGGGCAGAAATCAGCCCCAGCATTTT. This gives the protein CTSRPGQGRNQPQHF. This chain uses TRBV27 with TRBJ1-5; TRBD1 agrees at 8 bases. The CDR3 is 15 amino acids. Germline-derived CDR1 and CDR2 are MNHEY and SMNVEV (reference sequence).

A remark on this clonotype: A much larger clone differs by one base, so this may be a read error. This sequence joins TRBV3-1 and TRBJ1-2; D uncertain. Germline CDR1 and CDR2: LGHDT and YNNKEL (reference sequence). The CDR3 totals 16 residues. The CDR3 coding sequence is TGTGCCAGCAGCCAAGGGCATATGGGGTTGAACTATGGCTACGCCTTC. It specifies CASSQGHMGLNYGYAF.

Regarding this clonotype: This may be a read error, as it is one base from a much larger clone. The chain has TRBV7-9 and TRBJ2-7; either TRBD1 or TRBD2 may supply D (5 bases each). The V end was cut by 1 base, the J end by 3 bases, with 16 bases between. The CDR3 is made up of 16 amino acids. The germline gives CDR1 SEHNR, CDR2 FQNEAQ (reference sequence). Here the CDR3 reads CASSLEVSGRVYEQYF. CDR3 sequence (DNA): TGTGCCAGCAGCTTAGAAGTATCGGGACGGGTCTACGAGCAGTACTTC.

This clonotype was detected only a few times. The genes are TRBV10-3 and TRBJ2-3; 10 bases align to TRBD2. The CDR3 totals 16 residues. Per the germline V gene, CDR1 is ENHRY and CDR2 is SYGVKD. Trimming at V came to 6 bases and at J to 0 bases, leaving 6 bases not matched to a gene. DNA for the CDR3: TGTGCCATCAGCTCCGGACTAGCGGCTAGCACAGATACGCAGTATTTT. Its protein product is CAISSGLAASTDTQYF.

The sample holds a few counts of this clonotype. V and J are TRBV7-8 and TRBJ2-2; 7 bases map to TRBD1. From germline, CDR1 is SGHVS and CDR2 FQNEAQ. Germline trimming cut 2 bases from V and 6 bases from J; bases unmatched to any gene: 12. This CDR3 contains 17 residues. The CDR3 here is CASSLFGTVGLSGELFF. CDR3 bases: TGTGCCAGCAGCTTATTTGGGACAGTCGGTCTCTCCGGGGAGCTGTTTTTT.

This clonotype was detected only a few times. The chain couples TRBV28 to TRBJ2-7, with D maybe TRBD1 (6 bases). The CDR3 loop spans 13 amino acids. V was shortened by 5 bases and J by 7 bases, with 15 bases between the two germline ends. Germline CDR1 and CDR2: MDHEN and SYDVKM. CDR3 sequence (DNA): TGTGCCAGCAGTAGGCCAGGGGTGGGTGAGCAGTACTTC. Translating gives CASSRPGVGEQYF.

The chain links TRBV10-2 to TRBJ2-5; TRBD2 aligns across 8 bases. From germline, CDR1 is WSHSY and CDR2 SAAADI. The ends lost 5 bases at V and 2 bases at J; junction bases unmatched: 4. The CDR3 contains 14 residues. CDR3 region: CASSQTSEQETQYF. The CDR3 nucleotides read TGCGCCAGCAGTCAGACTAGCGAGCAAGAGACCCAGTACTTC.

This clonotype was seen repeatedly, ten times or more. The chain joins TRBV4-1 to TRBJ2-7; D is perhaps TRBD2 (5 bases). V lost 0 bases, J lost 4 bases, and 13 bases lay in between. Germline V gives CDR1 MGHRA, CDR2 YSYEKL. CDR3 length: 15 residues. CDR3 protein: CASSQDQGLRYEQYF. The DNA of the CDR3 is TGCGCCAGCAGCCAAGATCAAGGACTCCGTTACGAGCAGTACTTC.

The V gene is TRBV20-1, the J gene TRBJ2-5; 8 bases match TRBD2. This CDR3 spans 14 amino acids. After removal of 3 bases from V and 4 bases from J, the junction contained 7 bases not matched to a gene. Germline CDR1 is DFQATT and CDR2 is SNEGSKA (reference sequence). The CDR3 loop reads CSARDREGPETQYF. In DNA form, the CDR3 reads TGCAGTGCTAGGGACCGGGAGGGCCCAGAGACCCAGTACTTC.

This clonotype was observed a handful of times. This chain's CDR3 is CASSFLLSRTDNYGYTF. CDR3 DNA sequence: TGTGCCAGCAGCTTCCTTCTCTCACGGACGGATAACTATGGCTACACCTTC. The chain has TRBV7-9 and TRBJ1-2; D is unclear. CDR1 SEHNR and CDR2 FQNEAQ come from the germline V gene (reference sequence). This CDR3 has 17 residues. The ends were cut back, 3 bases at V and 1 base at J, with 18 bases in the middle.

This clonotype appeared many times. The CDR3 bases are TGTGCCAGCAGTGAAGAACTAGCTATCGGGTACGAGCAGTACTTC. It is translated as CASSEELAIGYEQYF. The chain combines TRBV6-1 with TRBJ2-7, with D possibly being TRBD2 (6 bases). The V gene lost 1 base and the J gene lost 4 bases, with 14 bases spanning the gap. CDR3 size: 15 residues. The germline V gene encodes CDR1 MNHNS and CDR2 SASEGT.

This clonotype was observed a handful of times. This chain connects TRBV7-9 to TRBJ2-1; D gene uncertain. Germline CDR1 is SEHNR and CDR2 is FQNEAQ (reference sequence). The ends were cut back, 5 bases at V and 6 bases at J, with 20 bases in the middle. The CDR3 covers 16 residues. CDR3 in amino acids: CASSLRKVTNVNEQFF. CDR3 sequence (DNA): TGTGCCAGCAGCCTGCGGAAGGTAACAAACGTCAATGAGCAGTTCTTC.

This clonotype showed up many times. The chain recombines TRBV30 with TRBJ1-1, with a weak D call TRBD1 (6 bases). The germline V gene encodes CDR1 GTSNPN and CDR2 SVGIG (reference sequence). There are 13 residues in the CDR3. V shed 0 bases and J shed 5 bases, with 10 bases lying between them. CDR3 in amino acids: CAWSVRTDTEAFF. For the CDR3, the DNA is TGTGCCTGGAGTGTACGGACAGATACTGAAGCTTTCTTT.

Details on this clonotype: Just one base apart from a much larger clone, this may be a read error. This sequence joins TRBV20-1 and TRBJ2-2, with 8 bases fitting TRBD1. The CDR3 consists of 15 residues. Germline CDR1 and CDR2: DFQATT and SNEGSKA (reference sequence). The CDR3 nucleotides read TGCAGTGCTAGAGAGCGAGGGACAGGCCACGGGGAGCCGTTTTTT. Translating gives CSARERGTGHGEPFF.

This clonotype has a count of ten or more. The chain employs TRBV5-1 and TRBJ2-1; the match to TRBD2 covers 11 bases. The CDR3 consists of 16 residues. Germline trimming cut 4 bases from V and 7 bases from J; bases unmatched to any gene: 10. Per the germline V gene, CDR1 is SGHRS and CDR2 is YFSETQ. The CDR3 nucleotides read TGCGCCAGCAGCGAGGGTAGCGGGAGGGCCAGGAATGAGCAGTTCTTC. This sequence encodes CASSEGSGRARNEQFF.

On this clonotype: This may be a read error: a much more frequent sequence differs by one nucleotide. Since no conserved phenylalanine or tryptophan closes the CDR3, a read error is the likely cause. This chain uses TRBV20-1 with TRBJ2-1; 9 positions match TRBD1. Germline CDR1 DFQATT, CDR2 SNEGSKA (reference sequence). The V segment lost 4 bases and the J segment 1 base; nucleotides outside the gene matches: 8. CDR3 size: 16 residues. CDR3 DNA: TGCAGTGCTATATCCCTAGGGACAGGGTCCTACAATGAGCAGTTCCTC. Its protein is CSAISLGTGSYNEQFL.

This clonotype was recorded at least ten times. The genes are TRBV20-1 and TRBJ2-7, with 16 bases matching TRBD2. The CDR3 is 20 residues long. CDR1 DFQATT and CDR2 SNEGSKA come from the germline V gene (reference sequence). The ends lost 3 bases at V and 6 bases at J; junction bases unmatched: 20. CDR3 in amino acids: CSASSFGRGLAGGPVGEQYF. CDR3 in DNA: TGCAGTGCTAGTTCTTTTGGAAGGGGACTAGCGGGAGGGCCTGTGGGCGAGCAGTACTTC.

This clonotype occurred many times. The rearrangement joins TRBV6-5 to TRBJ1-4, with D unresolved. The V and J ends lost 4 bases and 8 bases respectively, with 2 bases between them. The CDR3 loop spans 10 amino acids. The germline V gene has CDR1 MNHEY and CDR2 SVGAGI. The DNA of the CDR3 is TGTGCCAGCAGTTCGGAAAAACTGTTTTTT. It codes for CASSSEKLFF.